These 12 T cell receptor beta chains were sequenced from one sample in a study of glioma-infiltrating T cells after dendritic cell vaccination. TCRdb's table, derived via immunoSEQ multiplex PCR, lists solely in-frame clones and lacks some. The table records 100,000 or so clones, nearly 90% of them present only once. Time point described: after dendritic cell vaccination, including at tumor progression/relapse. This specimen was blood, taken after dendritic cell vaccination. Source of these receptors: a human donor with glioblastoma.

V usage is TRBV19 and J usage is TRBJ2-1; D perhaps matches TRBD1 (6 bases). This CDR3 comprises 13 residues. The germline V and J ends were trimmed by 9 bases and 7 bases, with 16 bases remaining between them. Germline V lookup: CDR1 LNHDA, CDR2 SQIVND (reference sequence). The DNA of the CDR3 is TGTGCCAGCCGTCGACAGGTCGGGAATGAGCAGTTCTTC. Protein product: CASRRQVGNEQFF.

The rearrangement links TRBV30 to TRBJ1-3; no clear D gene. This CDR3 spans 15 amino acids. Germline CDR1 reads GTSNPN; CDR2 reads SVGIG (reference sequence). V gave up 0 bases and J gave up 1 base, with 10 bases separating them. The CDR3 loop is CAWSVGGTSGNTIYF. In nucleotides, the CDR3 is TGTGCCTGGAGTGTAGGCGGAACGTCTGGAAACACCATATATTTT.

V and J are TRBV29-1 and TRBJ2-1; 9 bases are a match to TRBD2. Germline values: CDR1 SQVTM, CDR2 ANQGSEA. The J segment lost 7 bases and the V segment lost 7 bases, leaving 14 bases of the junction unmatched. This CDR3 spans 15 amino acids. CDR3 region: CSATPQNSGSNEQFF. The DNA for the CDR3 is TGCAGCGCCACCCCCCAAAATAGCGGGAGTAATGAGCAGTTCTTC.

The chain links TRBV10-3 to TRBJ2-5; 12 nucleotides match TRBD2. Germline loops: CDR1 ENHRY, CDR2 SYGVKD. Trimming at V came to 3 bases and at J to 5 bases, leaving 4 bases not matched to a gene. CDR3 size: 15 residues. Here the CDR3 reads CAISDMTSGSETQYF. DNA for the CDR3: TGTGCCATCAGTGACATGACTAGCGGGAGTGAGACCCAGTACTTC.

The chain uses TRBV30 and TRBJ2-3; TRBD2 agrees at 10 bases. The trim removed 5 bases at V and 0 bases at J, leaving 5 bases unmatched. In germline, CDR1 is GTSNPN, CDR2 SVGIG (reference sequence). This CDR3 has 15 amino acids. The CDR3 spells CAWGSGGASTDTQYF. Written as DNA, the CDR3 is TGTGCCTGGGGCAGCGGGGGGGCTAGCACAGATACGCAGTATTTT.

V and J are TRBV30 and TRBJ2-1; possible D gene TRBD1, 6 bases. CDR3 length: 13 residues. CDR1 and CDR2 (germline): GTSNPN, SVGIG (reference sequence). V gave up 5 bases and J gave up 5 bases, with 13 bases separating them. The CDR3, as DNA: TGTGCCTGGGGGGGCCGGGCCGACAATGAGCAGTTCTTC. Protein product: CAWGGRADNEQFF.

V and J are TRBV19 and TRBJ1-5; D is possibly TRBD1 (6 bases). Germline CDR1 reads LNHDA; CDR2 reads SQIVND (reference sequence). This CDR3 comprises 15 residues. Trimming stripped 4 bases from V and 2 bases from J, with 12 bases between. The CDR3 nucleotides read TGTGCCAGTAGTAGCTGGGGGGGCGGCAATCAGCCCCAGCATTTT. Translated: CASSSWGGGNQPQHF.

This clone has only one observation. The chain recombines TRBV4-1 with TRBJ2-3; perhaps TRBD2 as D (7 bases). This CDR3 is built from 16 residues. Trimming removed 1 base at V and 3 bases at J, with 14 bases between. CDR1 is MGHRA and CDR2 is YSYEKL in the germline V gene. The CDR3 spells CASSQVGGARTDTQYF. CDR3 sequence (DNA): TGCGCCAGCAGCCAAGTAGGGGGGGCCAGGACAGATACGCAGTATTTT.

This clone appeared once. The CDR3: CASRIQSGTEAFF. CDR3 nucleotide sequence: TGTGCCAGTAGGATCCAATCGGGCACTGAAGCTTTCTTT. The chain is built from TRBV19 and TRBJ1-1; D unclear. With 6 bases removed from V and 4 bases from J, the gap between germline ends came to 12 bases. The germline V gene encodes CDR1 LNHDA and CDR2 SQIVND (reference sequence). This CDR3 comprises 13 residues.

The chain has TRBV4-1 and TRBJ2-5, with 9 bases identical to TRBD2. CDR1 is MGHRA, CDR2 YSYEKL, per germline. CDR3 length equals 15 residues. With V trimmed by 0 bases and J by 6 bases, 5 bases remained unmatched. DNA of the CDR3: TGCGCCAGCAGCCAAGATAGCGGGAGTGGGAAGACCCAGTACTTC. The encoded protein is CASSQDSGSGKTQYF.

The chain uses TRBV9 and TRBJ2-3; 10 bases line up with TRBD2. CDR1 is SGDLS, CDR2 YYNGEE, per germline. Losses at the gene ends were 1 base for V and 6 bases for J; bases not matched to a gene: 5. The CDR3 length is 15 residues. CDR3 DNA sequence: TGTGCCAGCAGCGTACAGCGGGGGGGCATGGATACGCAGTATTTT. It specifies CASSVQRGGMDTQYF. The variable domain in full, with the rest retrieved from reference TRBV9 and TRBJ2-3, is DSGVTQTPKHLITATGQRVTLRCSPRSGDLSVYWYQQSLDQGLQFLIQYYNGEERAKGNILERFSAQQFPDLHSELNLSSLELGDSALYFCASSVQRGGMDTQYFGPGTRLTVL.

This chain joins TRBV30 and TRBJ1-1; tentatively, D is TRBD1 (6 bases). Trimming left V 2 bases short and J 4 bases short, with 11 bases between. The germline gives CDR1 GTSNPN, CDR2 SVGIG (reference sequence). The CDR3 has 13 amino acids. CDR3 in DNA: TGTGCCTGGAGTCGGGGGGCGAGCACTGAAGCTTTCTTT. Its translation: CAWSRGASTEAFF.